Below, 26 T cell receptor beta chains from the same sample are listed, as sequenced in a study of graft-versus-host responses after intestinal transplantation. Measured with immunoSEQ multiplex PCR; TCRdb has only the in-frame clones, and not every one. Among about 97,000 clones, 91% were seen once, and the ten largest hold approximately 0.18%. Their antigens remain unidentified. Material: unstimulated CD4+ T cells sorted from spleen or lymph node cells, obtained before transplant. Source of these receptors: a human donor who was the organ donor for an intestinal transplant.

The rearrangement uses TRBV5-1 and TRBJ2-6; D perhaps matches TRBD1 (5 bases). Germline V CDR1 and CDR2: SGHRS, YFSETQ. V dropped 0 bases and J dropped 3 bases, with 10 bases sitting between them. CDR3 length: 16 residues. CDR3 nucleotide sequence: TGCGCCAGCAGCTTGGTTGGGGCTAATGGGGCCAACGTCCTGACTTTC. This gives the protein CASSLVGANGANVLTF. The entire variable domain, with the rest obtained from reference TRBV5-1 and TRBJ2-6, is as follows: KAGVTQTPRYLIKTRGQQVTLSCSPISGHRSVSWYQQTPGQGLQFLFEYFSETQRNKGNFPGRFSGRQFSNSRSEMNVSTLELGDSALYLCASSLVGANGANVLTFGAGSRLTVL.

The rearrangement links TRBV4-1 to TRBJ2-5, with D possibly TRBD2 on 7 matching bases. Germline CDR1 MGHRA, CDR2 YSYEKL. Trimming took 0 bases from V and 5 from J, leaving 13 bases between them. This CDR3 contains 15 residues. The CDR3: CASSQEPGGGETQYF. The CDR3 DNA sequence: TGCGCCAGCAGCCAAGAACCGGGGGGCGGGGAGACCCAGTACTTC.

CDR3 region: CASSRQGAYEQYF. The CDR3 DNA is TGTGCCAGCAGTCGACAGGGGGCCTACGAGCAGTACTTC. The chain recombines TRBV27 with TRBJ2-7, with 9 nucleotides matching TRBD1. Germline lookup yields CDR1 MNHEY and CDR2 SMNVEV (reference sequence). The CDR3 is 13 amino acids. Trimming removed 5 bases from V and 2 bases from J; junction bases left unmatched: 1.

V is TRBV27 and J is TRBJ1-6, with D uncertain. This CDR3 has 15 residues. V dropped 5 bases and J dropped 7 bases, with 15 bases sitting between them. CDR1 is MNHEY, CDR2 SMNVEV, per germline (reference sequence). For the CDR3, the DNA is TGTGCCAGCAGTACAAACGGGAACCTCAATTCACCCCTCCACTTT. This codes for CASSTNGNLNSPLHF.

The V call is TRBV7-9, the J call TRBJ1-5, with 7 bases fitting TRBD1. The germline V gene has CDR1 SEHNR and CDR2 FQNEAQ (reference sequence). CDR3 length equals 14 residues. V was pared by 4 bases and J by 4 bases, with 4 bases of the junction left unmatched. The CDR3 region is CASSSDRRNQPQHF. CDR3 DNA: TGTGCCAGCAGCTCGGACAGGCGAAATCAGCCCCAGCATTTT.

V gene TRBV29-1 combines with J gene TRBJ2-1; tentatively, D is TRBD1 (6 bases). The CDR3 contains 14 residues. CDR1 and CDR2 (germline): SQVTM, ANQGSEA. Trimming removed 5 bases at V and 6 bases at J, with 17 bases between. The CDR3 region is CSVKIKQGANEQFF. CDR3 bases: TGCAGCGTTAAAATAAAACAGGGCGCCAATGAGCAGTTCTTC.

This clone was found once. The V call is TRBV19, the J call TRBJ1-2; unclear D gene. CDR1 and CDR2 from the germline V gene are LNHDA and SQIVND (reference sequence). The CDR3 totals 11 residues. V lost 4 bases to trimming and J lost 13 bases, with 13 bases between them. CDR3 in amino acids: CASSNGPRVTF. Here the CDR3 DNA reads TGTGCCAGTAGTAATGGTCCTCGGGTCACCTTC.

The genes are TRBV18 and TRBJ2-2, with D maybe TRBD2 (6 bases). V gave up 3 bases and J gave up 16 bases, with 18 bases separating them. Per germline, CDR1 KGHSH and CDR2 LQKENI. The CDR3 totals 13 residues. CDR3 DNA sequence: TGTGCCAGCTCACCCCCGGAGGGTACCAGGGAGTTTTTT. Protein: CASSPPEGTREFF.

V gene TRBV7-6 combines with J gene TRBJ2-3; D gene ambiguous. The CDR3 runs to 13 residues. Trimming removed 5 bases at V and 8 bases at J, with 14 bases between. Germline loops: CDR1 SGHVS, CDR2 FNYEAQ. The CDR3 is CASSPHPLATQYF. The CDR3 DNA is TGTGCCAGCAGCCCCCACCCCTTGGCTACGCAGTATTTT.

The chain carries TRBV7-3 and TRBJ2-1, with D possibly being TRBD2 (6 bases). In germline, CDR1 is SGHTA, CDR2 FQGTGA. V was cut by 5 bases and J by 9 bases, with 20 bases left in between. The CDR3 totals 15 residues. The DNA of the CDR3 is TGTGCCAGCAGCGCTTTGGGGGGTATCCCAAGTGAGCAGTTCTTC. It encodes CASSALGGIPSEQFF.

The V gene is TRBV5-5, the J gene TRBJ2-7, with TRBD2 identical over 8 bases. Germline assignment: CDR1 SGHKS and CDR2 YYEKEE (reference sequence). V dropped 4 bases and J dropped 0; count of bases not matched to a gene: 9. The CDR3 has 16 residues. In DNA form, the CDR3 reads TGTGCCAGCAGCCTTCGGGGGGGCGCGGGCTCCTACGAGCAGTACTTC. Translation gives CASSLRGGAGSYEQYF.

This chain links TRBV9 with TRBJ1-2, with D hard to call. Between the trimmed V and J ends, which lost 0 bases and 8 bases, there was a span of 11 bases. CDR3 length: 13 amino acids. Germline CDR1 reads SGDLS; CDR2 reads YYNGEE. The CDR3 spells CASSVEPGGGYTF. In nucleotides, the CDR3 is TGTGCCAGCAGCGTAGAGCCCGGAGGGGGCTACACCTTC. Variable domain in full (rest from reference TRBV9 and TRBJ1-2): DSGVTQTPKHLITATGQRVTLRCSPRSGDLSVYWYQQSLDQGLQFLIQYYNGEERAKGNILERFSAQQFPDLHSELNLSSLELGDSALYFCASSVEPGGGYTFGSGTRLTVV.

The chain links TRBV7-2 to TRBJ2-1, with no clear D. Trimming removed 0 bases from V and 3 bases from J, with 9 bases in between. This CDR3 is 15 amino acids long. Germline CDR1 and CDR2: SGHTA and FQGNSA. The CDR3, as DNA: TGTGCCAGCAGCTTAGCGCTCGTCGGCTACAATGAGCAGTTCTTC. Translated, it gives CASSLALVGYNEQFF.

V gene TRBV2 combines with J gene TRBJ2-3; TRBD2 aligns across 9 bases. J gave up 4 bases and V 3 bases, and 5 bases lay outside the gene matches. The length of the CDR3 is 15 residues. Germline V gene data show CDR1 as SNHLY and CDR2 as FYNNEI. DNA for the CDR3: TGTGCCAGCAGTGAGAGACTAGCGGTCGCAGATACGCAGTATTTT. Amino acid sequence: CASSERLAVADTQYF.

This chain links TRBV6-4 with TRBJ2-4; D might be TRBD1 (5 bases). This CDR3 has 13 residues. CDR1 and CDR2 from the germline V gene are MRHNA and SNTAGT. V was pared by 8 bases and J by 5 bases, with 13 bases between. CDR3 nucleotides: TGTGCCAGCGGGGCCAGAGGTCAAAACATTCAGTACTTC. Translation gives CASGARGQNIQYF.

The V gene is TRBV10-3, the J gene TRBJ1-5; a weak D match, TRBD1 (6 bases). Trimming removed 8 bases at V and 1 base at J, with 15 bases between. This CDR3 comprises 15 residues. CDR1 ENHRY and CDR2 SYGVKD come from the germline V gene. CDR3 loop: CAIRQGLESNQPQHF. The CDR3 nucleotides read TGTGCCATCCGCCAGGGGTTGGAAAGCAATCAGCCCCAGCATTTT.

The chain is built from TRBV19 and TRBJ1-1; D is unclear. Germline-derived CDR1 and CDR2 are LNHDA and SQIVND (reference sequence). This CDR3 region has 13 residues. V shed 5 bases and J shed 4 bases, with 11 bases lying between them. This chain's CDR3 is CASSWGGFTEAFF. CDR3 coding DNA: TGTGCCAGTAGTTGGGGAGGGTTCACTGAAGCTTTCTTT.

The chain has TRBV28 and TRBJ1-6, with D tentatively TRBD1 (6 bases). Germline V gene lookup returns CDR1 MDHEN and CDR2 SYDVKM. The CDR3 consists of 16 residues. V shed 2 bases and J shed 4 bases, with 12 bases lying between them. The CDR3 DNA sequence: TGTGCCAGCAGTTTACCAGGGGAGGGGTATAATTCACCCCTCCACTTT. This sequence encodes CASSLPGEGYNSPLHF. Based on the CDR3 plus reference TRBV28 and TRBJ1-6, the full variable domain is DVKVTQSSRYLVKRTGEKVFLECVQDMDHENMFWYRQDPGLGLRLIYFSYDVKMKEKGDIPEGYSVSREKKERFSLILESASTNQTSMYLCASSLPGEGYNSPLHFGNGTRLTVT.

CDR3 in amino acids: CAITNQGDGSPLHF. As DNA, the CDR3 is TGTGCCATCACTAATCAGGGGGACGGATCACCCCTCCACTTT. The chain recombines TRBV10-3 with TRBJ1-6; 7 nucleotides match TRBD1. The germline CDR1 and CDR2 sequences are ENHRY and SYGVKD. The CDR3 length is 14 residues. Trimming removed 7 bases from V and 10 bases from J; junction bases left unmatched: 10.

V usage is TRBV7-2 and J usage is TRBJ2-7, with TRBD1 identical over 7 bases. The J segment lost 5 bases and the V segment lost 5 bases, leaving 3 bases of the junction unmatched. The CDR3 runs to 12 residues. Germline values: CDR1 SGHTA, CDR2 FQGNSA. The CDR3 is CASSPTGDEQYF. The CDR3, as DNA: TGTGCCAGCAGCCCAACAGGGGACGAGCAGTACTTC.

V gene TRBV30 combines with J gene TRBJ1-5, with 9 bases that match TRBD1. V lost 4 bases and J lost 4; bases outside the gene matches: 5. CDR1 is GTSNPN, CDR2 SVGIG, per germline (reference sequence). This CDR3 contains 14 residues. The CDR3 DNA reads TGTGCCTGGACCCGGACAGGGGCGAATCAGCCCCAGCATTTT. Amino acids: CAWTRTGANQPQHF.

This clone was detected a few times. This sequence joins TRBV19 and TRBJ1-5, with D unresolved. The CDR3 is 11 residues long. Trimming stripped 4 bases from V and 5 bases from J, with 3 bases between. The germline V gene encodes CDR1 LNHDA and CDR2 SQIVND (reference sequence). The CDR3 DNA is TGTGCCAGTAGTACGGATCAGCCCCAGCATTTT. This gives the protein CASSTDQPQHF.

CDR3 coding DNA: TGCGCCAGCAGCCCACGACAGGGATTCGGCACAGATACGCAGTATTTT. Translated: CASSPRQGFGTDTQYF. The rearrangement uses TRBV4-3 and TRBJ2-3; 7 nucleotides match TRBD1. With V trimmed by 4 bases and J by 1 base, 8 bases remained unmatched. The CDR3 is made up of 16 amino acids. Germline CDR1 LGHNA, CDR2 YSLEER.

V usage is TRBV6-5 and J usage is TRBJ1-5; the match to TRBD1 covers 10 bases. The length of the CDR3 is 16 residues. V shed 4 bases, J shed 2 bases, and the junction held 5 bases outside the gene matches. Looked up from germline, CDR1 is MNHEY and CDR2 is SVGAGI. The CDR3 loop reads CASSSTGTGGNQPQHF. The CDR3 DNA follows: TGTGCCAGCAGTTCAACCGGGACAGGGGGCAATCAGCCCCAGCATTTT.

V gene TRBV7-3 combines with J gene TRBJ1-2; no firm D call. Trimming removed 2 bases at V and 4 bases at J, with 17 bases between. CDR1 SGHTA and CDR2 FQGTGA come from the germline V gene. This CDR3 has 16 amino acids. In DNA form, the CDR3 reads TGTGCCAGCAGCTTAGACGGCGGTGGTTCTGGCTATGGCTACACCTTC. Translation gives CASSLDGGGSGYGYTF.

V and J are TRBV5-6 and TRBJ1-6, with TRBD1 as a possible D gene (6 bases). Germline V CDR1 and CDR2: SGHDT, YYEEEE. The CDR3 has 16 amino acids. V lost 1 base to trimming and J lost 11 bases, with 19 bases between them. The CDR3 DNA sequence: TGTGCCAGCAGCTTGTGGGGGCAGGGGTTGGTGACACCCCTCCACTTT. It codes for CASSLWGQGLVTPLHF.